Listed below are T cell receptor beta chains from one sample, sequenced in a study of PD-1 blockade in classical Hodgkin lymphoma. The table came from immunoSEQ multiplex PCR; TCRdb's copy has only in-frame clones and leaves some out. Among under 30,000 clones, about two thirds were seen once, and the ten largest hold about 4%. The sample was peripheral blood mononuclear cells (PBMCs), taken before the second cycle of nivolumab. The receptor set was obtained from a human donor with classical Hodgkin lymphoma. CDR3s include the opening cysteine and the closing phenylalanine or tryptophan. Each record gives: CDR3 length, D gene, J gene, V gene, clone size, CDR3 protein, CDR3 DNA. A D gene is named only where the DNA matches it firmly. Size is stated for part of the rows, as once, few or many counts, or as a class when the clone is expanded.

14	NA	TRBJ2-3	TRBV7-9	once	CASSFGSGADTQYF	TGTGCCAGCAGCTTCGGGTCGGGGGCAGATACGCAGTATTTT
13	NA	TRBJ1-5	TRBV4-1	NA	CASSQGLNQPQHF	TGCGCCAGCAGCCAAGGCCTAAATCAGCCCCAGCATTTT
16	NA	TRBJ2-1	TRBV7-2	few	CASSLDRAGGRNEQFF	TGTGCCAGCAGCTTAGACAGGGCAGGGGGGCGGAATGAGCAGTTCTTC
14	NA	TRBJ1-1	TRBV4-2	NA	CASSQEDAAGEAFF	TGTGCCAGCAGCCAAGAAGACGCCGCGGGCGAAGCTTTCTTT
16	NA	TRBJ1-5	TRBV4-1	NA	CASSQVTGRSGQPQHF	TGCGCCAGCAGCCAAGTCACAGGACGATCGGGTCAGCCCCAGCATTTT
14	NA	TRBJ2-3	TRBV5-1	NA	CASSLGGVADTQYF	TGCGCCAGCAGCTTGGGTGGGGTGGCAGATACGCAGTATTTT
14	TRBD2	TRBJ2-7	TRBV27	NA	CASSLGTSHYEQYF	TGTGCCAGCAGTTTAGGGACTAGTCACTACGAGCAGTACTTC
14	NA	TRBJ1-3	TRBV12-5	once	CASGPPGSGNTIYF	TGTGCTAGTGGACCACCAGGGTCCGGAAACACCATATATTTT
14	NA	TRBJ2-7	TRBV9	NA	CASSVEAASYEQYF	TGTGCCAGCAGCGTAGAGGCAGCCTCCTACGAGCAGTACTTC
14	NA	TRBJ2-1	TRBV5-6	NA	CASSYGGTYNEQFF	TGTGCCAGCAGCTACGGGGGCACCTACAATGAGCAGTTCTTC
14	TRBD1	TRBJ1-6	TRBV2	NA	CASSAGGRNSPLHF	TGTGCCAGCAGTGCAGGGGGTCGGAATTCACCCCTCCACTTT
15	NA	TRBJ2-3	TRBV29-1	NA	CSVSGTQLASNTQYF	TGCAGCGTTTCCGGGACTCAGTTGGCGTCCAATACGCAGTATTTT
15	NA	TRBJ2-7	TRBV5-4	NA	CASSLGGGSNYEQYF	TGTGCCAGCAGCTTAGGAGGGGGTTCGAACTACGAGCAGTACTTC
15	NA	TRBJ1-1	TRBV19	few	CASSVSGLLNTEAFF	TGTGCCAGTAGTGTCTCGGGTCTCCTGAACACTGAAGCTTTCTTT
15	TRBD2	TRBJ2-1	TRBV18	once	CASSPLAGGLNEQFF	TGTGCCAGCTCACCGTTAGCGGGGGGACTCAATGAGCAGTTCTTC
15	NA	TRBJ2-2	TRBV6-5	NA	CASSSGPIGVGELFF	TGTGCCAGCAGTTCAGGCCCGATTGGGGTCGGGGAGCTGTTTTTT
15	TRBD2	TRBJ2-1	TRBV5-1	NA	CASSLGRGRGDEQFF	TGCGCCAGCAGCTTGGGACGCGGGAGAGGCGATGAGCAGTTCTTC
12	NA	TRBJ1-1	TRBV13	NA	CASSLGRVEAFF	TGTGCCAGCAGCTTAGGCAGGGTTGAAGCTTTCTTT
13	NA	TRBJ1-2	TRBV2	NA	CASSVLQGSGYTF	TGTGCCAGCAGTGTCCTACAGGGTTCTGGCTACACCTTC
13	NA	TRBJ1-2	TRBV28	NA	CASSQQVDYGYTF	TGTGCCAGCAGTCAACAGGTGGACTATGGCTACACCTTC
15	NA	TRBJ1-1	TRBV5-1	NA	CASSLGVGANTEAFF	TGCGCCAGCAGCTTGGGGGTGGGGGCGAACACTGAAGCTTTCTTT
13	TRBD1	TRBJ1-1	TRBV6-5	NA	CASSRGQATEAFF	TGTGCCAGCAGCCGGGGACAGGCGACTGAAGCTTTCTTT
15	NA	TRBJ2-7	TRBV6-5	NA	CASSNRGGHSYEQYF	TGTGCCAGCAGCAATAGGGGGGGGCACTCCTACGAGCAGTACTTC
16	TRBD2	TRBJ2-1	TRBV7-9	NA	CASSLTSGDSYNEQFF	TGTGCCAGCAGCTTAACTAGCGGGGACTCCTACAATGAGCAGTTCTTC